A single sample is the source of the 32 T cell receptor beta chains below, sequenced in a study of shared clonotypes between healthy human individuals. The method was immunoSEQ multiplex PCR; TCRdb's version includes in-frame clones alone and lacks a portion of them. The repertoire holds some 1.5 million clones, under 99% seen once, with about 0.45% in the top ten. What was sequenced was naive CD4+ T cells sorted from blood. Subset here: CD45RA+ positively selected. The source is a man in his thirties or forties in good health.

V usage is TRBV7-3 and J usage is TRBJ1-2; D call uncertain. V gave up 5 bases and J gave up 8 bases, with 21 bases separating them. This CDR3 has 15 residues. CDR1 is SGHTA, CDR2 FQGTGA, per germline. The CDR3 bases are TGTGCCAGCAGCCCGAATCCCTCCGGGGTGGGCGGCTACACCTTC. Translated: CASSPNPSGVGGYTF.

In this sample, this clone turned up once. The rearrangement links TRBV9 to TRBJ1-2; 11 bases align to TRBD1. V gave up 4 bases and J gave up 6 bases; unmatched junction bases: 11. CDR3 length: 16 residues. Germline V CDR1 and CDR2: SGDLS, YYNGEE. DNA of the CDR3: TGTGCCAGCAGCCGTATCGGGACAGGGGGAAGGCATGGCTACACCTTC. It specifies CASSRIGTGGRHGYTF.

The chain recombines TRBV6-5 with TRBJ2-7, with D possibly TRBD2 on 7 matching bases. The CDR3 loop spans 15 amino acids. Germline V gives CDR1 MNHEY, CDR2 SVGAGI. Deletions cut 4 bases from V and 9 bases from J, with 22 bases between. The CDR3 nucleotides are TGTGCCAGCAGTTCCCCCGGGGGGCTGGTACGAATGCAGTACTTC. Amino acids: CASSSPGGLVRMQYF.

This clone showed up just once. The chain has TRBV29-1 and TRBJ2-3; 15 bases map to TRBD2. V was pared by 6 bases and J by 4 bases, with 5 bases of the junction left unmatched. CDR1 is SQVTM and CDR2 is ANQGSEA in the germline V gene. This CDR3 is built from 15 residues. CDR3 loop: CSVGLAGGPPDTQYF. The DNA of the CDR3 is TGCAGCGTCGGACTAGCGGGAGGGCCCCCAGATACGCAGTATTTT.

CDR3 in DNA: TGCGCCAGCACCGGAAGGGGGAGGGCCAAAAACATTCAGTACTTC. Residues: CASTGRGRAKNIQYF. The chain recombines TRBV5-1 with TRBJ2-4; D tentatively reads TRBD1 or TRBD2 (6 bases each). This CDR3 comprises 15 residues. The germline V gene has CDR1 SGHRS and CDR2 YFSETQ. The ends were cut back, 6 bases at V and 1 base at J, with 14 bases in the middle.

The table lists this clone with a count of one. This chain joins TRBV13 and TRBJ2-7; 9 bases are shared with TRBD1. The V gene end was trimmed by 8 bases and the J gene end by 5 bases; junction bases not matched to a gene: 13. The CDR3 is 15 residues long. Germline CDR1 PRHDT, CDR2 FYEKMQ (reference sequence). CDR3 DNA sequence: TGTGCCAGCTCACCCCCCGGGACAGGGTATGACGAGCAGTACTTC. Translated: CASSPPGTGYDEQYF.

The chain employs TRBV4-1 and TRBJ2-7; maybe TRBD2 (5 bases). Trimming took off 4 bases at V and 3 bases at J, with 10 bases between the two ends. CDR3 length: 13 amino acids. Germline V lookup: CDR1 MGHRA, CDR2 YSYEKL. The DNA of the CDR3 is TGCGCCAGCAGCCGGGAACTAGGCTACGAGCAGTACTTC. This sequence encodes CASSRELGYEQYF.

The J gene is TRBJ2-2, the V gene TRBV5-1, with 13 bases that match TRBD2. V was clipped by 4 bases and J by 1 base; unmatched bases: 4. Germline V gene sequence: CDR1 SGHRS, CDR2 YFSETQ. The CDR3 covers 17 residues. The CDR3 DNA is TGCGCCAGCAGCCCCGGGACTAGCGGGAAGAACACCGGGGAGCTGTTTTTT. Its protein product is CASSPGTSGKNTGELFF. Variable domain in full (rest from reference TRBV5-1 and TRBJ2-2): KAGVTQTPRYLIKTRGQQVTLSCSPISGHRSVSWYQQTPGQGLQFLFEYFSETQRNKGNFPGRFSGRQFSNSRSEMNVSTLELGDSALYLCASSPGTSGKNTGELFFGEGSRLTVL.

The chain recombines TRBV7-2 with TRBJ2-2; 7 positions agree with TRBD2. Unmatched junction bases numbered 7, after V lost 6 bases and J lost 0 bases. This CDR3 region has 16 residues. Per germline, CDR1 SGHTA and CDR2 FQGNSA. The CDR3 sequence: CASSLQGLANTGELFF. The CDR3 bases are TGTGCCAGCAGTCTTCAAGGACTAGCGAACACCGGGGAGCTGTTTTTT.

This clone appeared once. The rearrangement links TRBV15 to TRBJ2-6; 7 bases fit TRBD2. This CDR3 has 19 amino acids. The germline CDR1 and CDR2 sequences are LNHNV and YYDKDF (reference sequence). V lost 1 base, J lost 2 bases, and 11 bases stayed unmatched. The CDR3 DNA sequence: TGTGCCACCAGCAGAGGGGAGGGGATCCCGTCCGCTGGGGCCAACGTCCTGACTTTC. Translating gives CATSRGEGIPSAGANVLTF.

V gene TRBV19 combines with J gene TRBJ1-2, with D possibly matching TRBD1 (6 bases). Germline lookup yields CDR1 LNHDA and CDR2 SQIVND (reference sequence). With 4 bases removed from V and 4 bases from J, the gap between germline ends came to 10 bases. The CDR3 runs to 13 residues. The CDR3 is CASSRGGSYGYTF. The CDR3 DNA follows: TGTGCCAGTAGTAGAGGGGGATCCTATGGCTACACCTTC.

The V gene is TRBV18, the J gene TRBJ2-1; 10 bases align to TRBD1. This CDR3 is built from 11 residues. CDR1 and CDR2 from the germline V gene are KGHSH and LQKENI. Trimming at V came to 4 bases and at J to 14 bases, leaving 2 bases not matched to a gene. The CDR3 bases are TGTGCCAGCTCACAGGGACAGGGGAAGTTCTTC. Protein sequence: CASSQGQGKFF.

The chain recombines TRBV9 with TRBJ2-1; 14 bases align to TRBD2. The CDR3 length is 19 residues. Per the germline V gene, CDR1 is SGDLS and CDR2 is YYNGEE. J gave up 0 bases and V 2 bases, and 7 bases lay outside the gene matches. As DNA, the CDR3 is TGTGCCAGCAGCGTGGGACTAGCGGGAGCAGGTGCCTCCTACAATGAGCAGTTCTTC. Its protein product is CASSVGLAGAGASYNEQFF.

The chain joins TRBV25-1 to TRBJ2-3; 12 bases are shared with TRBD2. Germline values: CDR1 MGHDK, CDR2 SYGVNS. Trimming cost V 7 bases and J 3 bases; bases outside gene matches: 11. The CDR3 totals 17 residues. Here the CDR3 reads CASKGTSGRRGTDTQYF. The CDR3 DNA follows: TGTGCCAGCAAAGGAACTAGCGGGAGGAGGGGGACAGATACGCAGTATTTT.

The rearrangement joins TRBV6-5 to TRBJ2-5, with 7 bases that match TRBD2. Germline values: CDR1 MNHEY, CDR2 SVGAGI. The CDR3 extends over 15 amino acids. J gave up 5 bases and V 5 bases, and 11 bases lay outside the gene matches. The CDR3 DNA reads TGTGCCAGCAGTACGTCAGCAGCGGGACGGGAGACCCAGTACTTC. This gives the protein CASSTSAAGRETQYF.

As for this clone: The same CDR3 is also encoded by other DNA sequences in this sample. The chain couples TRBV18 to TRBJ1-5, with a possible D match to TRBD1 (5 bases). Germline CDR1 and CDR2: KGHSH and LQKENI. Trimming pared 6 bases from V and 0 bases from J, leaving 9 bases between. This CDR3 is 14 amino acids long. CDR3 nucleotide sequence: TGTGCCAGCTCCCCCGACAGTAGCAATCAGCCCCAGCATTTT. It specifies CASSPDSSNQPQHF. Drawing the rest from reference TRBV18 and TRBJ1-5, the complete variable domain is NAGVMQNPRHLVRRRGQEARLRCSPMKGHSHVYWYRQLPEEGLKFMVYLQKENIIDESGMPKERFSAEFPKEGPSILRIQQVVRGDSAAYFCASSPDSSNQPQHFGDGTRLSIL.

The rearrangement joins TRBV7-8 to TRBJ2-1; 13 bases map to TRBD2. CDR3 length equals 15 residues. V shed 4 bases and J 9 bases; nucleotides not matched to a gene: 6. Germline-derived CDR1 and CDR2 are SGHVS and FQNEAQ. CDR3 DNA sequence: TGTGCCAGCAGCTCCGGGACTAGCGGGAACAGTGAGCAGTTCTTC. This sequence encodes CASSSGTSGNSEQFF.

The chain couples TRBV5-1 to TRBJ2-7; TRBD2 might be the D (5 bases). The CDR3 totals 13 residues. V lost 4 bases, J lost 3 bases, and 11 bases lay in between. Looked up from germline, CDR1 is SGHRS and CDR2 is YFSETQ. The CDR3 bases are TGCGCCAGCAGCCCGGCTAGCCGCTACGAGCAGTACTTC. This translates into CASSPASRYEQYF.

Here the CDR3 reads CASSDRAYEQYF. DNA of the CDR3: TGCGCCAGCAGCGACCGGGCGTACGAGCAGTACTTC. V gene TRBV5-1 combines with J gene TRBJ2-7; D uncertain. The V gene lost 4 bases and the J gene lost 4 bases, with 9 bases spanning the gap. This CDR3 contains 12 residues. Germline V gene lookup returns CDR1 SGHRS and CDR2 YFSETQ.

The rearrangement uses TRBV18 and TRBJ2-2; either TRBD1 or TRBD2 may supply D (5 bases each). The length of the CDR3 is 16 residues. Germline CDR1 reads KGHSH; CDR2 reads LQKENI. The V gene lost 3 bases and the J gene lost 7 bases, with 18 bases spanning the gap. The CDR3 is CASSPSRGPQGGELFF. CDR3 DNA: TGTGCCAGCTCACCGTCCCGGGGCCCGCAGGGCGGGGAGCTGTTTTTT. Full variable domain (outside the CDR3, taken from reference TRBV18 and TRBJ2-2): NAGVMQNPRHLVRRRGQEARLRCSPMKGHSHVYWYRQLPEEGLKFMVYLQKENIIDESGMPKERFSAEFPKEGPSILRIQQVVRGDSAAYFCASSPSRGPQGGELFFGEGSRLTVL.

The chain couples TRBV7-7 to TRBJ2-5, with no clear D. Trimming took off 1 base at V and 2 bases at J, with 11 bases between the two ends. Germline loops: CDR1 SSHAT, CDR2 FNYEAQ (reference sequence). The CDR3 loop spans 15 amino acids. The CDR3 region has the DNA TGTGCCAGCAGCTTAGGGGCTCACCGACAAGAGACCCAGTACTTC. Amino acid sequence: CASSLGAHRQETQYF.

CDR3 sequence reads: CASSAGTGRYNEQFF. CDR3 nucleotide sequence: TGTGCCAGCAGCGCCGGGACAGGGCGTTACAATGAGCAGTTCTTC. The chain uses TRBV7-2 and TRBJ2-1; 9 bases align to TRBD1. V shed 5 bases, J shed 4 bases, and the junction held 6 bases outside the gene matches. This CDR3 spans 15 amino acids. Germline loops: CDR1 SGHTA, CDR2 FQGNSA.

This clone came up once. This chain uses TRBV2 with TRBJ2-3; tentatively, D is TRBD1 (6 bases). In germline, CDR1 is SNHLY, CDR2 FYNNEI. This CDR3 contains 15 residues. The germline V and J ends were trimmed by 5 bases and 0 bases, with 12 bases remaining between them. As DNA, the CDR3 is TGTGCCAGCAGTTCCAGGGGTGGGAGCACAGATACGCAGTATTTT. Protein product: CASSSRGGSTDTQYF.

V gene TRBV19 combines with J gene TRBJ2-7, with D maybe TRBD1 (5 bases). Germline V lookup: CDR1 LNHDA, CDR2 SQIVND (reference sequence). This CDR3 is 15 amino acids long. Trimming cost V 5 bases and J 2 bases, with 16 bases left between them. The CDR3 region has the DNA TGTGCCAGTAGTGAAACTTCGACAGTTCCCTACGAGCAGTACTTC. It translates to CASSETSTVPYEQYF.

V and J are TRBV5-1 and TRBJ2-1; D remains ambiguous. This CDR3 has 14 residues. Germline loops: CDR1 SGHRS, CDR2 YFSETQ. Trimming took 4 bases from V and 5 from J, leaving 13 bases between them. This CDR3 reads CASSPRSADNEQFF. The CDR3 coding sequence is TGCGCCAGCAGCCCGAGATCGGCGGACAATGAGCAGTTCTTC.

The rearrangement links TRBV11-2 to TRBJ2-1; unclear D gene. V was trimmed by 0 bases and J by 6 bases, leaving 9 bases between them. CDR1 is SGHAT, CDR2 FQNNGV, per germline. The CDR3 is 14 amino acids. This CDR3 reads CASSLDSTLNEQFF. The CDR3 DNA is TGTGCCAGCAGCTTAGATTCAACGCTCAATGAGCAGTTCTTC.

The chain combines TRBV11-2 with TRBJ2-3, with D hard to call. Looked up from germline, CDR1 is SGHAT and CDR2 is FQNNGV. The CDR3 extends over 16 amino acids. Deletions cut 1 base from V and 3 bases from J, with 14 bases between. CDR3 sequence: CASSLGPLTETDTQYF. The CDR3 coding sequence is TGTGCCAGCAGCTTAGGTCCTTTAACAGAGACAGATACGCAGTATTTT.

The chain carries TRBV29-1 and TRBJ2-1; D perhaps matches TRBD2 (6 bases). The V and J ends lost 7 bases and 6 bases respectively, with 19 bases between them. CDR1 is SQVTM, CDR2 ANQGSEA, per germline. CDR3 size: 14 residues. The CDR3 is CSALGAGRGNEQFF. The DNA for the CDR3 is TGCAGCGCTCTAGGGGCGGGGCGAGGCAATGAGCAGTTCTTC.

Points on this clone: Other DNA sequences in the same sample also yield this CDR3. J is TRBJ2-4 and V is TRBV18, with D tentatively TRBD1 (5 bases). The CDR3 is 15 residues long. The germline CDR1 and CDR2 sequences are KGHSH and LQKENI. Trimming cost V 1 base and J 2 bases, with 9 bases left between them. The CDR3 loop reads CASSPRQGSKNIQYF. For the CDR3, the DNA is TGTGCCAGCTCACCACGGCAGGGTTCCAAAAACATTCAGTACTTC.

CDR3 in amino acids: CASSQENLAGVAETQYF. CDR3 DNA sequence: TGCGCCAGCAGCCAAGAAAATTTGGCGGGAGTTGCAGAGACCCAGTACTTC. J is TRBJ2-5 and V is TRBV4-3, with 7 nucleotides matching TRBD2. CDR3 length equals 17 residues. Germline assignment: CDR1 LGHNA and CDR2 YSLEER. Unmatched junction bases numbered 11, after V lost 0 bases and J lost 4 bases.

This clone was observed a single time. V is TRBV28 and J is TRBJ1-2; no firm D call. V lost 2 bases, J lost 4 bases, and 11 bases lay in between. Germline-derived CDR1 and CDR2 are MDHEN and SYDVKM. This CDR3 has 14 residues. Written as DNA, the CDR3 is TGTGCCAGCAGTTTACGACCCGCGACCTATGGCTACACCTTC. Protein: CASSLRPATYGYTF.

The chain joins TRBV14 to TRBJ1-2; TRBD1 aligns across 9 bases. CDR1 SGHDN and CDR2 FVKESK come from the germline V gene. Trimming removed 6 bases from V and 7 bases from J; junction bases left unmatched: 12. The CDR3 spans 15 residues. The CDR3 DNA reads as TGTGCCAGCAGGAACTCCGGGACAGGGATAGGTGGCTACACCTTC. Encoded protein: CASRNSGTGIGGYTF.